This TCR beta chain is from a study of blood T cell repertoires in COVID-19. V shed 5 bases and J 0 bases; nucleotides not matched to a gene: 5. The CDR3 has 18 residues. Per germline, CDR1 MNHEY and CDR2 SMNVEV (reference sequence). Sequenced by immunoSEQ multiplex PCR; TCRdb stores in-frame clones only, minus some. The table has around 99,000 clones, roughly 88% seen once. The receptor was derived from a man between 50 and 59 years old with active or convalescent COVID-19. Sequenced input: peripheral blood. The chain is built from TRBV27 and TRBJ2-6; TRBD1 matches 12 bases. CDR3 nucleotide sequence: TGTGCCAGCAGTACGGGACAGGGGGCGAACTCTGGGGCCAACGTCCTGACTTTC. This translates into CASSTGQGANSGANVLTF. The variable domain in full, with the rest retrieved from reference TRBV27 and TRBJ2-6, is EAQVTQNPRYLITVTGKKLTVTCSQNMNHEYMSWYRQDPGLGLRQIYYSMNVEVTDKGDVPEGYKVSRKEKRNFPLILESPSPNQTSLYFCASSTGQGANSGANVLTFGAGSRLTVL.